The entry below describes one TCR beta chain. Per the authors' pipeline: Amplification with reference gene primers provided the estimates of nucleated cell counts. Repertoires were generated with immunoSEQ multiplex PCR, while TCRdb's copy carries only in-frame clones and drops some. Clone size and V and J calls were adopted from that table, with D and trimming inferred from the DNA. This table holds some 260,000 clones, just under 85% found once. The sample belongs to a study of blood T cell repertoires in COVID-19. The wider study: The study drew acute and convalescent COVID-19 samples from the United States, Italy and Spain. PBMCs, B-cell-depleted T cells, or T cells provided the cDNA or gDNA that made up the material.

With 6 bases clipped from V and 5 bases from J, the junction kept 7 bases outside the gene matches. Germline V CDR1 and CDR2: KGHSH, LQKENI. The CDR3 is 14 amino acids. The chain links TRBV18 to TRBJ1-1, with 9 bases that match TRBD1. Sequencing was done on a sample of peripheral blood. This sequence originates from a man older than 75 with acute or convalescent COVID-19. CDR3 protein: CASSLGQGGTEAFF. For the CDR3, the DNA is TGTGCCAGCTCGCTGGGACAGGGAGGGACTGAAGCTTTCTTT. Drawing the rest from reference TRBV18 and TRBJ1-1, the complete variable domain is NAGVMQNPRHLVRRRGQEARLRCSPMKGHSHVYWYRQLPEEGLKFMVYLQKENIIDESGMPKERFSAEFPKEGPSILRIQQVVRGDSAAYFCASSLGQGGTEAFFGQGTRLTVV.